These T cell receptor beta chains were read from a single sample in a study of shared clonotypes between healthy human individuals. Profiled with immunoSEQ multiplex PCR; TCRdb holds only in-frame clones, not every one. The table has about 490,000 clones, around four fifths seen once; the top ten hold 12%. Sequences were obtained from PBMCs. These receptors were collected from a woman aged 40 to 50 in good health. Some clones in this sample may be carry-over from other donors' samples. Each CDR3 is given with its conserved first and last residue. Fields, in order: J gene, clone size, V gene, D gene, CDR3 protein, CDR3 DNA. The D gene is left open where the match is weak. Where a row states a size, it is once, few, many or the class of an expanded clone; other rows omit it.

j_call: TRBJ2-3
clone_size: -
v_call: TRBV5-8
d_call: TRBD2
cdr3_aa: CASSLEVGTSGNPQYF
cdr3_nt: TGTGCCAGCAGCTTGGAAGTCGGGACTAGCGGGAATCCGCAGTATTTT

j_call: TRBJ2-3
clone_size: -
v_call: TRBV11-3
d_call: -
cdr3_aa: CASSLGGAHTDTQYF
cdr3_nt: TGTGCCAGCAGCCTTGGCGGGGCCCACACAGATACGCAGTATTTT

j_call: TRBJ2-1
clone_size: -
v_call: TRBV27
d_call: -
cdr3_aa: CASSLSRGQGFSNEQFF
cdr3_nt: TGTGCCAGCAGTTTATCGCGTGGGCAGGGGTTCTCCAATGAGCAGTTCTTC

j_call: TRBJ1-2
clone_size: -
v_call: TRBV14
d_call: TRBD1
cdr3_aa: CASSQPQGGDYGYTF
cdr3_nt: TGTGCCAGCAGCCAGCCTCAGGGGGGAGACTATGGCTACACCTTC

j_call: TRBJ2-1
clone_size: -
v_call: TRBV27
d_call: TRBD2
cdr3_aa: CASRGTTYNEQFF
cdr3_nt: TGTGCCAGCAGAGGGACTACCTACAATGAGCAGTTCTTC

j_call: TRBJ2-7
clone_size: few
v_call: TRBV27
d_call: -
cdr3_aa: CASSFRGTANYEQYF
cdr3_nt: TGTGCCAGCAGTTTCCGCGGGACTGCAAACTACGAGCAGTACTTC

j_call: TRBJ1-5
clone_size: once
v_call: TRBV5-5
d_call: -
cdr3_aa: CASSRGGGGNQPQHF
cdr3_nt: TGTGCCAGCAGCAGGGGCGGGGGTGGAAATCAGCCCCAGCATTTT

j_call: TRBJ1-1
clone_size: -
v_call: TRBV29-1
d_call: -
cdr3_aa: CSGGHGNTEAFF
cdr3_nt: TGCAGCGGGGGACACGGGAACACTGAAGCTTTCTTT

j_call: TRBJ2-1
clone_size: -
v_call: TRBV2
d_call: TRBD2
cdr3_aa: CASSEGGNEQFF
cdr3_nt: TGTGCCAGCAGTGAGGGAGGGAATGAGCAGTTCTTC

j_call: TRBJ1-2
clone_size: -
v_call: TRBV14
d_call: -
cdr3_aa: CASSQDGAGYYGYTF
cdr3_nt: TGTGCCAGCAGCCAAGATGGTGCGGGTTACTATGGCTACACCTTC

j_call: TRBJ2-2
clone_size: -
v_call: TRBV4-2
d_call: TRBD1
cdr3_aa: CASSHLGQGAHTGELFF
cdr3_nt: TGTGCCAGCAGCCACCTTGGACAGGGGGCGCACACCGGGGAGCTGTTTTTT

j_call: TRBJ2-1
clone_size: -
v_call: TRBV30
d_call: TRBD2
cdr3_aa: CAWSPSRLAEAFF
cdr3_nt: TGTGCCTGGAGTCCGTCGCGACTAGCGGAGGCGTTCTTC

j_call: TRBJ2-7
clone_size: -
v_call: TRBV28
d_call: -
cdr3_aa: CASSRRQGGYEQYF
cdr3_nt: TGTGCCAGCAGTCGAAGGCAGGGCGGTTACGAGCAGTACTTC

j_call: TRBJ1-1
clone_size: many
v_call: TRBV19
d_call: -
cdr3_aa: CASSIVVNTEAFF
cdr3_nt: TGTGCCAGTAGTATTGTGGTGAACACTGAAGCTTTCTTT

j_call: TRBJ2-7
clone_size: -
v_call: TRBV21-1
d_call: -
cdr3_aa: CAGGRGEQYF
cdr3_nt: TGTGCCGGGGGGCGGGGCGAGCAGTACTTC

j_call: TRBJ1-4
clone_size: many
v_call: TRBV5-4
d_call: TRBD1
cdr3_aa: CASSLAGGQGGGEKLFF
cdr3_nt: TGTGCCAGCAGCTTGGCTGGGGGACAGGGCGGCGGTGAAAAACTGTTTTTT

j_call: TRBJ1-2
clone_size: -
v_call: TRBV28
d_call: -
cdr3_aa: CASSFSPGWGYTF
cdr3_nt: TGTGCCAGCAGTTTCTCCCCGGGTTGGGGCTACACCTTC

j_call: TRBJ2-7
clone_size: many
v_call: TRBV2
d_call: -
cdr3_aa: CATQRGSYEQYF
cdr3_nt: TGTGCCACTCAACGGGGGTCCTACGAGCAGTACTTC

j_call: TRBJ2-1
clone_size: -
v_call: TRBV4-1
d_call: TRBD2
cdr3_aa: CASSLLGTSGVLLF
cdr3_nt: TGCGCCAGCAGCCTACTCGGGACTAGCGGCGTCCTCCTCTTC

j_call: TRBJ1-3
clone_size: -
v_call: TRBV11-2
d_call: -
cdr3_aa: CASSLRPSGNTIYF
cdr3_nt: TGTGCCAGCAGCCTTAGACCCTCTGGAAACACCATATATTTT

j_call: TRBJ2-1
clone_size: -
v_call: TRBV19
d_call: -
cdr3_aa: CASSTARNEQFF
cdr3_nt: TGTGCCAGTAGTACCGCCAGAAATGAGCAGTTCTTC

j_call: TRBJ2-7
clone_size: once
v_call: TRBV10-3
d_call: TRBD2
cdr3_aa: CAISEGLAFYEQYF
cdr3_nt: TGTGCCATCAGTGAAGGACTAGCTTTCTACGAGCAGTACTTC

j_call: TRBJ2-1
clone_size: -
v_call: TRBV2
d_call: TRBD2
cdr3_aa: CASSSSGTHNEQFF
cdr3_nt: TGTGCCAGCAGTTCGAGCGGGACCCACAATGAGCAGTTCTTC

j_call: TRBJ1-2
clone_size: -
v_call: TRBV11-3
d_call: -
cdr3_aa: CASSLILALGLSRDYGYTF
cdr3_nt: TGTGCCAGCAGCTTGATTTTAGCCCTGGGCTTATCGAGGGACTATGGCTACACCTTC

j_call: TRBJ2-7
clone_size: -
v_call: TRBV5-4
d_call: -
cdr3_aa: CASSPVGGTGYEQYF
cdr3_nt: TGTGCCAGCAGCCCGGTGGGGGGGACAGGTTACGAGCAGTACTTC

j_call: TRBJ2-3
clone_size: -
v_call: TRBV7-2
d_call: -
cdr3_aa: CASSLGGASTDTQYF
cdr3_nt: TGTGCCAGCAGCTTGGGGGGAGCAAGCACAGATACGCAGTATTTT

j_call: TRBJ2-1
clone_size: -
v_call: TRBV25-1
d_call: -
cdr3_aa: CASRTTGSDEQFF
cdr3_nt: TGTGCCAGCAGGACCACAGGGTCGGATGAGCAGTTCTTC

j_call: TRBJ2-7
clone_size: -
v_call: TRBV7-9
d_call: TRBD2
cdr3_aa: CASSWRLAGVYEQYF
cdr3_nt: TGTGCCAGCAGCTGGAGACTAGCGGGAGTCTACGAGCAGTACTTC

j_call: TRBJ1-1
clone_size: -
v_call: TRBV7-2
d_call: -
cdr3_aa: CASSLRLGRTEAFF
cdr3_nt: TGTGCCAGCAGCTTAAGGCTGGGACGGACCGAAGCTTTCTTT

j_call: TRBJ1-4
clone_size: few
v_call: TRBV19
d_call: -
cdr3_aa: CASRRMAGGNEKLFF
cdr3_nt: TGTGCCAGTAGACGGATGGCCGGCGGTAATGAAAAACTGTTTTTT

j_call: TRBJ2-7
clone_size: few
v_call: TRBV7-8
d_call: -
cdr3_aa: CASSFTRAFSYEQYF
cdr3_nt: TGTGCCAGCAGCTTCACGCGCGCATTCTCCTACGAGCAGTACTTC

j_call: TRBJ2-3
clone_size: -
v_call: TRBV7-3
d_call: -
cdr3_aa: CASGSSPDTQYF
cdr3_nt: TGTGCCAGCGGCTCAAGTCCAGATACGCAGTATTTT

j_call: TRBJ2-3
clone_size: -
v_call: TRBV2
d_call: -
cdr3_aa: CASCRQYSTDTQYF
cdr3_nt: TGTGCCAGCTGTCGGCAGTATAGCACAGATACGCAGTATTTT

j_call: TRBJ2-7
clone_size: -
v_call: TRBV5-1
d_call: TRBD1
cdr3_aa: CASSLQGAEQYF
cdr3_nt: TGCGCCAGCAGTCTACAGGGGGCCGAGCAGTACTTC

j_call: TRBJ2-7
clone_size: few
v_call: TRBV15
d_call: -
cdr3_aa: CATSRGGPADEQYF
cdr3_nt: TGTGCCACCAGCAGGGGGGGGCCGGCGGACGAGCAGTACTTC

j_call: TRBJ2-1
clone_size: -
v_call: TRBV30
d_call: -
cdr3_aa: CAWKRENSYNEQFF
cdr3_nt: TGTGCCTGGAAAAGGGAGAACTCCTACAATGAGCAGTTCTTC

j_call: TRBJ2-6
clone_size: -
v_call: TRBV7-9
d_call: -
cdr3_aa: CASSFADSDSGANVLTF
cdr3_nt: TGTGCCAGCAGCTTTGCTGATTCCGACTCTGGGGCCAACGTCCTGACTTTC

j_call: TRBJ2-2
clone_size: -
v_call: TRBV18
d_call: TRBD1
cdr3_aa: CASSPQGAGTGELFF
cdr3_nt: TGTGCCAGCTCGCCACAGGGGGCGGGCACCGGGGAGCTGTTTTTT

j_call: TRBJ2-7
clone_size: many
v_call: TRBV4-2
d_call: TRBD2
cdr3_aa: CASNTGGESSEQYF
cdr3_nt: TGTGCCAGCAACACCGGGGGGGAGTCCTCCGAGCAGTACTTC

j_call: TRBJ2-1
clone_size: many
v_call: TRBV9
d_call: -
cdr3_aa: CASSVDPSHGTEQFF
cdr3_nt: TGTGCCAGCAGCGTAGACCCGAGTCACGGGACAGAGCAGTTCTTC

j_call: TRBJ2-5
clone_size: -
v_call: TRBV10-3
d_call: -
cdr3_aa: CAISLGWEAETQYF
cdr3_nt: TGTGCCATCAGCCTCGGGTGGGAGGCCGAGACCCAGTACTTC

j_call: TRBJ1-4
clone_size: -
v_call: TRBV10-3
d_call: TRBD1
cdr3_aa: CAISEDRAGEKLFF
cdr3_nt: TGTGCCATCAGTGAGGACAGGGCTGGGGAAAAACTGTTTTTT

j_call: TRBJ1-4
clone_size: once
v_call: TRBV7-2
d_call: -
cdr3_aa: CASSARLTNEKLFF
cdr3_nt: TGTGCCAGCAGCGCCAGGTTAACTAATGAAAAACTGTTTTTT

j_call: TRBJ1-2
clone_size: -
v_call: TRBV11-2
d_call: TRBD1
cdr3_aa: CASSFDRGLYNYGYTF
cdr3_nt: TGTGCCAGCAGTTTTGACAGGGGACTTTATAACTATGGCTACACCTTC

j_call: TRBJ1-2
clone_size: -
v_call: TRBV28
d_call: TRBD1
cdr3_aa: CASTIPGQGYYGYTF
cdr3_nt: TGTGCCAGCACCATTCCGGGACAGGGGTACTATGGCTACACCTTC

j_call: TRBJ2-3
clone_size: -
v_call: TRBV5-4
d_call: -
cdr3_aa: CASSLGGTDTQYF
cdr3_nt: TGTGCCAGCAGCTTGGGAGGGACAGATACGCAGTATTTT

j_call: TRBJ2-7
clone_size: -
v_call: TRBV7-9
d_call: TRBD1
cdr3_aa: CASSLGTGNGYEQYF
cdr3_nt: TGTGCCAGCAGCCTCGGGACAGGGAACGGCTACGAGCAGTACTTC

j_call: TRBJ2-7
clone_size: -
v_call: TRBV28
d_call: -
cdr3_aa: CASSLVGDISYEQYF
cdr3_nt: TGTGCCAGCAGTTTAGTGGGGGACATCTCCTACGAGCAGTACTTC

j_call: TRBJ2-7
clone_size: few
v_call: TRBV13
d_call: -
cdr3_aa: CASSLSSGEQYF
cdr3_nt: TGTGCCAGCAGCCTCTCGTCGGGCGAGCAGTACTTC

j_call: TRBJ2-1
clone_size: -
v_call: TRBV7-2
d_call: TRBD2
cdr3_aa: CASSLGLAGYNEQFF
cdr3_nt: TGTGCCAGCAGCCTCGGACTAGCGGGGTACAATGAGCAGTTCTTC

j_call: TRBJ2-7
clone_size: -
v_call: TRBV4-1
d_call: TRBD1
cdr3_aa: CASSQGQGAYEQYF
cdr3_nt: TGCGCCAGCAGCCAAGGACAGGGGGCCTACGAGCAGTACTTC

j_call: TRBJ1-2
clone_size: -
v_call: TRBV5-1
d_call: -
cdr3_aa: CASSLSFYGYTF
cdr3_nt: TGCGCCAGCAGCTTGAGCTTCTATGGCTACACCTTC

j_call: TRBJ2-2
clone_size: -
v_call: TRBV11-2
d_call: TRBD1
cdr3_aa: CASSFHRRQGVNTGELFF
cdr3_nt: TGTGCCAGCAGCTTCCACCGAAGACAGGGGGTCAACACCGGGGAGCTGTTTTTT

j_call: TRBJ1-2
clone_size: -
v_call: TRBV28
d_call: -
cdr3_aa: CASNVNKSRGGSNYGYTF
cdr3_nt: TGTGCCAGCAACGTAAACAAATCCAGGGGCGGATCTAACTATGGCTACACCTTC

j_call: TRBJ2-1
clone_size: -
v_call: TRBV28
d_call: TRBD2
cdr3_aa: CASTVRSGNVNEQFF
cdr3_nt: TGTGCCAGCACCGTCCGTAGCGGGAACGTCAATGAGCAGTTCTTC

j_call: TRBJ1-2
clone_size: -
v_call: TRBV6-1
d_call: TRBD1
cdr3_aa: CASSAGQGVGYTF
cdr3_nt: TGTGCCAGCAGTGCTGGACAGGGTGTGGGCTACACCTTC

j_call: TRBJ2-5
clone_size: -
v_call: TRBV6-1
d_call: TRBD1
cdr3_aa: CASRIQGAKETQYF
cdr3_nt: TGTGCCAGCAGGATACAGGGGGCTAAAGAGACCCAGTACTTC

j_call: TRBJ2-7
clone_size: -
v_call: TRBV14
d_call: -
cdr3_aa: CASSRDPYEQYF
cdr3_nt: TGTGCCAGCAGTCGAGACCCCTACGAGCAGTACTTC

j_call: TRBJ2-7
clone_size: -
v_call: TRBV25-1
d_call: -
cdr3_aa: CASSAGIREQYF
cdr3_nt: TGTGCCAGCAGTGCAGGGATTCGGGAGCAGTACTTC